The rows below give T cell receptor beta chains drawn from one sample of a study of blood T cell repertoires in COVID-19. Measured with immunoSEQ multiplex PCR; TCRdb has only the in-frame clones, and not every one. Of under 100,000 clones in the sample, around 87% were seen once. The sequenced sample consisted of peripheral blood. Receptors originate from a human donor in a cohort sampled during active COVID-19. Each CDR3 is given with its conserved first and last residue. Each record gives: CDR3 protein, CDR3 DNA, CDR3 length, D gene, V gene, J gene, clone size. A D gene is named only where the DNA matches it firmly. The size of a clone is reported for some rows only, either as once, few or many, or as a class for expanded clones.

CASSGGTGTYNSPLHF	TGCGCCAGCAGTGGCGGGACAGGGACCTATAATTCACCCCTCCACTTT	16	TRBD1	TRBV10-2	TRBJ1-6	NA
CSVLPSMSIRDEQFF	TGCAGCGTTTTGCCTAGCATGAGTATTCGGGATGAGCAGTTCTTC	15	NA	TRBV29-1	TRBJ2-1	NA
CASSLQGYEQYF	TGTGCCAGCAGCTTACAGGGCTACGAGCAGTACTTC	12	NA	TRBV7-9	TRBJ2-7	NA
CASRYLGGGHQPQHF	TGTGCCAGCAGATACCTCGGGGGGGGTCATCAGCCCCAGCATTTT	15	NA	TRBV27	TRBJ1-5	NA
CASSYGTTGYF	TGTGCCAGCAGTTACGGGACAACGGGGTACTTC	11	NA	TRBV6-6	TRBJ2-7	NA
CASSHRARTEAFF	TGTGCCAGCAGTCACAGGGCCCGCACTGAAGCTTTCTTT	13	NA	TRBV6-2/TRBV6-3	TRBJ1-1	NA
CASSKSLREEGYTF	TGTGCCAGCTCAAAGTCACTCAGGGAGGAAGGCTACACCTTC	14	NA	TRBV18	TRBJ1-2	NA
CASSPTGTANEKLFF	TGTGCCAGCAGCCCAACTGGGACAGCTAATGAAAAACTGTTTTTT	15	TRBD1	TRBV7-2	TRBJ1-4	NA
CATSRDGDTIYF	TGTGCCACCAGCAGAGACGGGGACACCATATATTTT	12	NA	TRBV15	TRBJ1-3	NA
CASGPEQYF	TGTGCCAGCGGCCCCGAGCAGTACTTC	9	NA	TRBV27	TRBJ2-7	NA
CASSHLANTEAFF	TGTGCCAGCAGCCATTTGGCGAACACTGAAGCTTTCTTT	13	NA	TRBV3-1/TRBV3-2	TRBJ1-1	NA
CASSQVRGGTTDTQYF	TGTGCCAGCAGCCAAGTAAGGGGGGGGACCACAGATACGCAGTATTTT	16	NA	TRBV14	TRBJ2-3	few
CAWSGARSTNEKLFF	TGTGCCTGGAGTGGGGCAAGATCAACTAATGAAAAACTGTTTTTT	15	NA	TRBV30	TRBJ1-4	NA
CASTQVDRGVMAFF	TGTGCCAGTACCCAAGTCGACAGGGGGGTAATGGCTTTCTTT	14	TRBD1	TRBV19	TRBJ1-1	NA
CASSRLGDFYGYTF	TGTGCCAGCAGCCGCCTAGGGGACTTCTATGGCTACACCTTC	14	NA	TRBV4-2	TRBJ1-2	NA
CASRGQGPGPQHF	TGTGCCAGCCGCGGACAGGGCCCTGGGCCCCAGCATTTT	13	TRBD1	TRBV12-3/TRBV12-4	TRBJ1-5	NA
CASSLPGQGISTEAFF	TGTGCCAGCAGTTTACCGGGACAGGGAATTAGCACTGAAGCTTTCTTT	16	TRBD1	TRBV6-2/TRBV6-3	TRBJ1-1	once
CASSLWGGNTGELFF	TGCGCCAGCAGCCTGTGGGGAGGGAACACCGGGGAGCTGTTTTTT	15	NA	TRBV5-1	TRBJ2-2	NA
CASSVNREGLRGYTF	TGTGCCAGCAGCGTAAACAGGGAAGGATTGCGCGGCTACACCTTC	15	NA	TRBV9	TRBJ1-2	NA
CASSLARGAGANVLTF	TGTGCCAGCAGCTTAGCGCGGGGGGCTGGGGCCAACGTCCTGACTTTC	16	TRBD2	TRBV7-6	TRBJ2-6	NA